A single T cell receptor (beta chain) is shown here with its context. As yet, its antigen is unknown. Profiled with immunoSEQ multiplex PCR; TCRdb holds only in-frame clones, not every one. The table includes about 22,000 clones, approximately 70% detected once. The sample comes from a study of CD4 T cells in relation to SARS-CoV-2 and coronaviruses. Background on the study: ViraFEST: approximately 10-day antigen culture of PBMCs, then TCR beta CDR3 sequencing.

The unexposed donors gave CD4+ T cells in about 2010-2019, prior to COVID-19. After roughly 9 days of culture, CD4+ T cells were isolated. As cell numbers allowed, unexposed-donor CD4+ T cells faced SARS-CoV-2 S/N and four cold-coronavirus spikes. CDR3 size: 14 residues. Trimming shortened V by 6 bases and J by 6 bases, and 15 bases separated the two germline ends. From germline, CDR1 is SGHTA and CDR2 FQGTGA. The sequenced material came from CD4+ T cells from PBMCs, cultured in vitro. The rearrangement joins TRBV7-3 to TRBJ2-1; TRBD1 or TRBD2 may be the D gene (7 bases each). The TCR was taken from a human donor in good health. The CDR3, as DNA: TGTGCCAGCAGTAACGGCAGGGGGGGCAATGAGCAGTTCTTC. Protein product: CASSNGRGGNEQFF.